This TCR beta chain was sequenced in a study of cytomegalovirus exposure and HLA in healthy donors. For this clone: Its antigen is currently unknown.

Each donor's status was that of a healthy bone marrow donor. Study-level findings and limits: Several of the most significant clusters appeared, in a later analysis, to be linked to common viral pathogens. As a later analysis showed, a missense DCLRE1C variant was linked to trimming of TCR beta V- and J-genes. The listing of roughly 160 TCR beta chains classed them as cytomegalovirus-associated.

Both 60 Vbeta primers and 13 Jbeta primers went into the PCR. Sequenced by immunoSEQ multiplex PCR; TCRdb stores in-frame clones only, minus some. The sample shows around 140,000 clones, around 78% of them seen only once. Germline lookup yields CDR1 SQVTM and CDR2 ANQGSEA. Germline trimming cut 6 bases from V and 4 bases from J; bases unmatched to any gene: 7. This CDR3 contains 14 residues. Sequences were obtained from PBMCs. V and J are TRBV29-1 and TRBJ2-3; 10 bases fit TRBD2. The clonotype was recovered from a woman between 18 and 29 years old in good health and CMV-seropositive. In nucleotides, the CDR3 is TGCAGCGTCCGACCAGGACTAGCGGCAGATACGCAGTATTTT. Encoded protein: CSVRPGLAADTQYF.